These 13 T cell receptor beta chains share one sample of origin, sequenced in a study of T cell repertoires in cytomegalovirus infection. In TCRdb, the reads were re-called with MiXCR into one record per CDR3 protein. Of 160,000 or so distinct CDR3 sequences in the sample, 15% to 20% are singletons; the top ten hold 18%. The sample comprised CD8+ T cells from PBMCs. The receptors originated from a human donor in good health (CMV status not recorded). Some clones in this sample may be carry-over from other donors' samples.

CDR3 sequence: CASSRQGGYEQYF. The CDR3, as DNA: TGTGCCAGCAGCAGACAGGGCGGCTACGAGCAGTACTTC. This chain joins TRBV7-6 and TRBJ2-7; TRBD1 aligns across 7 bases. Germline-derived CDR1 and CDR2 are SGHVS and FNYEAQ. V lost 5 bases and J lost 3; bases outside the gene matches: 4. The CDR3 consists of 13 residues.

V is TRBV28 and J is TRBJ2-7; the D gene is possibly TRBD1 (6 bases). The ends were cut back, 7 bases at V and 12 bases at J, with 34 bases in the middle. Germline-derived CDR1 and CDR2 are MDHEN and SYDVKM. The CDR3 sequence is 17 residues long. As DNA, the CDR3 is TGTGCCAGCACATCGGGAATAATTCGGGACAAACCAGTTGAGGCGTACTTC. Protein product: CASTSGIIRDKPVEAYF.

The chain joins TRBV28 to TRBJ2-7; TRBD1 is a possible D gene (6 bases). Between the trimmed V and J ends, which lost 4 bases and 5 bases, there was a span of 15 bases. Germline V lookup: CDR1 MDHEN, CDR2 SYDVKM. The CDR3 spans 14 residues. CDR3: CASSYTGGWDEQYF. As DNA, the CDR3 is TGTGCCAGCAGTTATACTGGGGGCTGGGACGAGCAGTACTTC.

V is TRBV7-3 and J is TRBJ2-1; D is undetermined. This CDR3 region has 11 residues. Germline CDR1 reads SGHTA; CDR2 reads FQGTGA. The V end lost 3 bases, the J end lost 10 bases, and 7 bases lay between the germline ends. CDR3 nucleotides: TGTGCCAGCAGCTTCGGCTACGAGCAGTTCTTC. It yields the protein CASSFGYEQFF.

The rearrangement joins TRBV7-6 to TRBJ2-7, with D hard to call. The CDR3 length is 12 residues. In germline, CDR1 is SGHVS, CDR2 FNYEAQ. V lost 4 bases and J 2 bases, leaving 6 bases between the germline ends. CDR3 in amino acids: CASSSVPYEQYF. The CDR3 region has the DNA TGTGCCAGCAGCTCCGTCCCCTACGAGCAGTACTTC.

The V and J genes are TRBV7-9 and TRBJ2-1, with TRBD2 matching over 8 bases. The CDR3 is made up of 19 amino acids. The germline CDR1 and CDR2 sequences are SEHNR and FQNEAQ (reference sequence). The V and J ends lost 1 base and 7 bases, in that order; junction bases with no gene match: 18. The CDR3 sequence: CASSLGPLSGRLHGNEQFF. CDR3 nucleotide sequence: TGTGCCAGCAGCTTAGGTCCGTTAAGCGGGAGATTGCATGGGAATGAGCAGTTCTTC.

The V gene is TRBV28, the J gene TRBJ2-2, with 9 positions matching TRBD2. The CDR3 totals 15 residues. V lost 6 bases and J lost 5; bases outside the gene matches: 7. The germline V gene encodes CDR1 MDHEN and CDR2 SYDVKM. The CDR3 bases are TGTGCCAGCAGCCTTCGAACTAGCGGGACCGGGGAGCTGTTTTTT. Amino acid sequence: CASSLRTSGTGELFF.

The chain couples TRBV14 to TRBJ1-6; 7 bases line up with TRBD1. This CDR3 spans 16 amino acids. The germline V gene has CDR1 SGHDN and CDR2 FVKESK. Trimming cost V 2 bases and J 10 bases; bases outside gene matches: 11. The CDR3 DNA is TGTGCCAGCAGCCAAACTGGGCCCAGGGGGAAATCACCCCTCCACTTT. Translated: CASSQTGPRGKSPLHF.

The chain has TRBV7-2 and TRBJ1-4, with D maybe TRBD1 (5 bases). The germline V gene has CDR1 SGHTA and CDR2 FQGNSA. V was pared by 3 bases and J by 8 bases, with 22 bases between. This CDR3 region has 17 residues. The CDR3 region is CASSFLGRTTEGEKLFF. In DNA form, the CDR3 reads TGTGCCAGCAGCTTCTTGGGAAGGACAACGGAGGGGGAAAAACTGTTTTTT.

This clonotype was detected only a few times. This chain connects TRBV28 to TRBJ2-3; D is ambiguous. There are 15 residues in the CDR3. Trimming left V 4 bases short and J 2 bases short, with 13 bases between. Germline loops: CDR1 MDHEN, CDR2 SYDVKM. The CDR3 loop reads CASSWGTSSTDTQYF. The CDR3 DNA is TGTGCCAGCAGTTGGGGAACCTCCTCCACAGATACGCAGTATTTT.

This clonotype was recorded a few times. The V gene is TRBV28, the J gene TRBJ1-5; 11 nucleotides line up with TRBD1. V shed 6 bases, J shed 0 bases, and the junction held 13 bases outside the gene matches. The germline gives CDR1 MDHEN, CDR2 SYDVKM. The CDR3 loop spans 19 amino acids. The CDR3 DNA sequence: TGTGCCAGCAGATTTACCGGGACAGGGGGTCCCTATAGCAATCAGCCCCAGCATTTT. It codes for CASRFTGTGGPYSNQPQHF.

This clonotype turned up a few times. This chain uses TRBV7-9 with TRBJ1-1; TRBD1 aligns across 9 bases. Looked up from germline, CDR1 is SEHNR and CDR2 is FQNEAQ (reference sequence). The V and J ends lost 5 bases and 0 bases, in that order; junction bases with no gene match: 16. This CDR3 has 19 residues. The CDR3 spells CASSNGTTGGWGLNTEAFF. The CDR3 nucleotides are TGTGCCAGCAGCAACGGGACAACAGGGGGCTGGGGCCTGAACACTGAAGCTTTCTTT.

This clonotype has just a few counts. The chain carries TRBV6-8 and TRBJ2-3, with 10 bases identical to TRBD1. The CDR3 loop spans 15 amino acids. V was clipped by 1 base and J by 6 bases; unmatched bases: 4. Germline CDR1 reads MNHGY; CDR2 reads SAAAGT. CDR3 in amino acids: CASSYLDRGDDTQYF. The CDR3 DNA reads as TGTGCCAGCAGTTACTTGGACAGGGGGGACGATACGCAGTATTTT.